Shown below are 10 T cell receptor beta chains from a single sample sequenced in a study of cytomegalovirus exposure and HLA in healthy donors. This table comes from immunoSEQ multiplex PCR, and its TCRdb copy is limited to in-frame clones, with some not included. The top ten hold about 2% of the sample, which has 150,000 to 200,000 clones, around four fifths seen once. Material: PBMCs. The receptors stem from a man aged 30 to 39 in good health and CMV-seropositive.

This clone appeared a single time. V gene TRBV7-2 combines with J gene TRBJ2-7; no clear D gene. V was pared by 4 bases and J by 6 bases, with 10 bases between. The V gene's germline CDR1 is SGHTA and CDR2 FQGNSA. The CDR3 runs 12 residues. CDR3 DNA: TGTGCCAGCAGCTCCGGCAGGTTCGAGCAGTACTTC. It yields the protein CASSSGRFEQYF.

The chain employs TRBV7-3 and TRBJ2-7; 8 bases fit TRBD1. V trimming: 1 base; J trimming: 5 bases; junction bases outside the gene matches: 1. The CDR3 has 13 amino acids. Germline V lookup: CDR1 SGHTA, CDR2 FQGTGA. The CDR3 nucleotides read TGTGCCAGCAGCTTAAACAGGGGGGACGAGCAGTACTTC. Encoded protein: CASSLNRGDEQYF.

The chain recombines TRBV6-5 with TRBJ2-3, with D possibly being TRBD2 (6 bases). CDR3 size: 15 residues. Deletions cut 0 bases from V and 4 bases from J, with 11 bases between. The germline CDR1 and CDR2 sequences are MNHEY and SVGAGI. The CDR3 protein is CASSYSGGPADTQYF. The CDR3 DNA follows: TGTGCCAGCAGTTACTCGGGGGGTCCTGCAGATACGCAGTATTTT.

V gene TRBV7-9 combines with J gene TRBJ2-5, with 15 positions matching TRBD2. Per germline, CDR1 SEHNR and CDR2 FQNEAQ (reference sequence). This CDR3 spans 19 amino acids. V lost 4 bases, J lost 5 bases, and 14 bases stayed unmatched. Here the CDR3 reads CASSSGWTSGGDLRETQYF. For the CDR3, the DNA is TGTGCCAGCAGCTCGGGATGGACTAGCGGGGGGGATCTACGGGAGACCCAGTACTTC. Based on the CDR3 plus reference TRBV7-9 and TRBJ2-5, the full variable domain is DTGVSQNPRHKITKRGQNVTFRCDPISEHNRLYWYRQTLGQGPEFLTYFQNEAQLEKSRLLSDRFSAERPKGSFSTLEIQRTEQGDSAMYLCASSSGWTSGGDLRETQYFGPGTRLLVL.

The chain has TRBV5-6 and TRBJ2-1; D is ambiguous. CDR3 length: 14 amino acids. V was trimmed by 6 bases and J by 3 bases, leaving 13 bases between them. Germline V CDR1 and CDR2: SGHDT, YYEEEE. The CDR3 protein is CASTTIVSYNEQFF. Here the CDR3 DNA reads TGTGCCAGCACCACCATTGTGAGCTACAATGAGCAGTTCTTC.

The genes are TRBV2 and TRBJ2-5; the D is unclear. Germline lookup yields CDR1 SNHLY and CDR2 FYNNEI. The CDR3 spans 14 residues. Between the trimmed V and J ends, which lost 2 bases and 3 bases, there was a span of 10 bases. The CDR3 protein is CASSEFGGKETQYF. In nucleotides, the CDR3 is TGTGCCAGCAGTGAATTTGGCGGCAAAGAGACCCAGTACTTC.

The chain uses TRBV6-4 and TRBJ1-1; D not certain. CDR3 size: 13 residues. Germline loops: CDR1 MRHNA, CDR2 SNTAGT. Trimming removed 4 bases from V and 2 bases from J, with 8 bases in between. The CDR3 loop is CASSVRVNTEAFF. DNA of the CDR3: TGTGCCAGCAGTGTGCGGGTAAACACTGAAGCTTTCTTT.

The chain employs TRBV2 and TRBJ2-7; no reliable D call. This CDR3 is built from 14 residues. Between the trimmed V and J ends, which lost 5 bases and 1 base, there was a span of 12 bases. Germline CDR1 and CDR2: SNHLY and FYNNEI. The CDR3: CASSPSSVSYEQYF. CDR3 in DNA: TGTGCCAGCAGTCCTTCAAGCGTATCCTACGAGCAGTACTTC.

This chain uses TRBV23-1 with TRBJ2-7; no definite D call. TRBV23-1 is known as an ORF, though its function is uncertain. CDR3 length: 14 amino acids. The V and J ends lost 0 bases and 5 bases respectively, with 11 bases between them. CDR3 residues: CASSQSTRGHEQYF. The DNA for the CDR3 is TGCGCCAGCAGTCAATCAACCCGAGGCCACGAGCAGTACTTC.

The chain carries TRBV5-8 and TRBJ2-1, with 10 bases lining up with TRBD1. The CDR3 runs 13 residues. The trim removed 9 bases at V and 8 bases at J, leaving 8 bases unmatched. CDR1 is SGHTS and CDR2 is YDEGEE in the germline V gene. The CDR3 region has the DNA TGTGCCACCCGGACAGGGGGAGTATATGAGCAGTTCTTC. This sequence encodes CATRTGGVYEQFF.